The next 4 T cell receptor beta chains were all read from a single sample in a study of OX40 agonist ivuxolimab in advanced cancers. Library preparation was by the immunoSEQ multiplex PCR assay. In TCRdb, the immuneACCESS table is reduced to in-frame sequences with V and J assigned. These tables do not hold every clone; where another copy was compared, an unresolved V gene accounts for under half, and the others remain unexplained. Here the sample has 28,000 or so clones; around 85% occur a single time. Roughly 35% of the sample is taken by the ten largest. This sample comprised CD4+ or CD8+ T cells sorted from blood, obtained in a trial of the OX40 agonist ivuxolimab. Every receptor here comes from an adult with an advanced solid tumor such as melanoma, head and neck, liver or kidney cancer.

The chain uses TRBV19 and TRBJ2-1; weak D call: TRBD1 (6 bases). The CDR3 runs to 12 residues. V gave up 4 bases and J gave up 9 bases, with 10 bases separating them. The germline CDR1 and CDR2 sequences are LNHDA and SQIVND (reference sequence). For the CDR3, the DNA is TGTGCCAGTAGTACGACAGGCCCTGAGCAGTTCTTC. It yields the protein CASSTTGPEQFF.

This chain joins TRBV30 and TRBJ1-5; a weak D match, TRBD1 (5 bases). Trimming removed 2 bases at V and 0 bases at J, with 11 bases between. The CDR3 loop spans 15 amino acids. Germline V lookup: CDR1 GTSNPN, CDR2 SVGIG (reference sequence). The CDR3 here is CAWSRGVDSNQPQHF. Written as DNA, the CDR3 is TGTGCCTGGAGTAGAGGGGTAGATAGCAATCAGCCCCAGCATTTT.

A word on this clone: It differs at one base from a far larger clone, so likely a read error. Distinct nucleotide sequences in the sample also encode this CDR3. The J gene is TRBJ2-7, the V gene TRBV5-1; the D gene is possibly TRBD2 (6 bases). This CDR3 comprises 15 residues. CDR1 and CDR2 (germline): SGHRS, YFSETQ. The V gene lost 4 bases and the J gene lost 2 bases, with 16 bases spanning the gap. CDR3 DNA: TGCGCCAGCAGCCCCGGGGACTTTTCCCCCTACGAGCAGTACTTC. Translation: CASSPGDFSPYEQYF.

This clone occurred a few times. This rearrangement joins TRBV7-9 to TRBJ2-7, with a weak D call TRBD2 (5 bases). V lost 7 bases and J 1 base, leaving 5 bases between the germline ends. The germline V gene has CDR1 SEHNR and CDR2 FQNEAQ (reference sequence). CDR3 length: 11 amino acids. The chain's CDR3 is CASTGSYEQYF. The CDR3 coding sequence is TGTGCCAGCACGGGGTCCTACGAGCAGTACTTC.